Below are 3 T cell receptor beta chains sequenced from a single sample in a study of OX40 agonist ivuxolimab in advanced cancers. Repertoires were generated with immunoSEQ multiplex PCR, while TCRdb's copy carries only in-frame clones and drops some. This table holds about 95,000 clones, 75% to 95% found once. Here the sequenced sample was CD4+ or CD8+ T cells sorted from blood, taken in a trial of the OX40 agonist ivuxolimab. Every receptor here comes from an adult with an advanced solid tumor such as melanoma, head and neck, liver or kidney cancer.

The genes are TRBV6-6 and TRBJ2-1; possibly TRBD1 for D (5 bases). Trimming cost V 7 bases and J 8 bases, with 9 bases left between them. The germline gives CDR1 MNHNY, CDR2 SVGAGI (reference sequence). The CDR3 extends over 11 amino acids. CDR3 in DNA: TGTGCCAGCAACCAAGGGGATGAGCAGTTCTTC. Protein: CASNQGDEQFF.

The chain combines TRBV4-1 with TRBJ2-1; TRBD2 matches at 14 bases. With 3 bases clipped from V and 12 bases from J, the junction kept 10 bases outside the gene matches. The length of the CDR3 is 16 residues. The V gene's germline CDR1 is MGHRA and CDR2 YSYEKL. The CDR3 nucleotides are TGCGCCAGCAGCCAGAGGTCGGGACTAGCGGGAGTATGGCAGTTCTTC. Translated: CASSQRSGLAGVWQFF.

The V and J genes are TRBV27 and TRBJ1-1, with D maybe TRBD1 (5 bases). Germline CDR1 is MNHEY and CDR2 is SMNVEV (reference sequence). The CDR3 contains 15 residues. The V end lost 5 bases, the J end lost 2 bases, and 15 bases lay between the germline ends. The CDR3 here is CASSPSGETNTEAFF. The CDR3 nucleotides are TGTGCCAGCAGTCCGTCGGGGGAGACAAACACTGAAGCTTTCTTT.